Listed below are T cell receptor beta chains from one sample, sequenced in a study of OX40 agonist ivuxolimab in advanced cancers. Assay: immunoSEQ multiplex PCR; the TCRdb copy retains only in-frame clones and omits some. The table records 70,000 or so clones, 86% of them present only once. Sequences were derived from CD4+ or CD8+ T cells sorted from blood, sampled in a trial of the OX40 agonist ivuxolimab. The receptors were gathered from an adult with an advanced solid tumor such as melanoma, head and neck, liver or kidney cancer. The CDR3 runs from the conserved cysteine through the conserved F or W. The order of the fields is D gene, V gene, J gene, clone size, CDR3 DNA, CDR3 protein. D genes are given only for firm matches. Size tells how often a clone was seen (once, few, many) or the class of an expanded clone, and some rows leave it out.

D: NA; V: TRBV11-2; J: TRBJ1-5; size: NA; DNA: TGTGCCAGCAGCTCAGGGATGAGCAATCAGCCCCAGCATTTT; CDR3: CASSSGMSNQPQHF
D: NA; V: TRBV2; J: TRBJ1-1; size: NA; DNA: TGTGCCAGCAGCTTGATATGGGGGAACACTGAAGCTTTCTTT; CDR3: CASSLIWGNTEAFF
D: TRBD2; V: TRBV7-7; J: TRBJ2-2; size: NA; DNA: TGTGCTAGCAGCCAGTCAGTAGCGGGAGCCGGGGAGCTGTTTTTT; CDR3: CASSQSVAGAGELFF
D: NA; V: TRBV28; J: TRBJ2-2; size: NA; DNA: TGTGCCAGCAGTCCCCCGGGACCCGGGGAGCTGTTTTTT; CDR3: CASSPPGPGELFF
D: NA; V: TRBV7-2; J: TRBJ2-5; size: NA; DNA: TGTGCCAGCAGCTCCGTTGCTGAGACCCAGTACTTC; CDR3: CASSSVAETQYF
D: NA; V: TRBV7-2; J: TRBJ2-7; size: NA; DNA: TGTGCCAGCAGCTTCCAGCAGAAACCCTACGAGCAGTACTTC; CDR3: CASSFQQKPYEQYF
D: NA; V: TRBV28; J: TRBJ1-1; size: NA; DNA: TGTGCCAGCACCCCCGACGGGGGGCGCTTAGGGAACACTGAAGCTTTCTTT; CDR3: CASTPDGGRLGNTEAFF
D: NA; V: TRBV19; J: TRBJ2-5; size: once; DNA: TGTGCCAGTAGTATAGGGACAGCCCAAGAGACCCAGTACTTC; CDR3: CASSIGTAQETQYF
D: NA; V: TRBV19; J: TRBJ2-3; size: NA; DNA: TGTGCCAGAAGGACTACGCCCCTTCCCCTCACAGATACGCAGTATTTT; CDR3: CARRTTPLPLTDTQYF
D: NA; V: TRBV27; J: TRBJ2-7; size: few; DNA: TGTGCCAGCAGACACCAGGATAGGGATGAATACGAGCAGTACTTC; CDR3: CASRHQDRDEYEQYF